One sample yielded the 26 T cell receptor beta chains listed below, sequenced in a study of T cells after yellow fever vaccination. TCRdb fed the 5' RACE reads into MiXCR, producing one record per CDR3 protein. The sample consists of 120,000 or so distinct CDR3 sequences, roughly 6.8% of them appearing once. The sequences come from CD4+ T cells sorted from PBMCs, collected about 49 days after the first yellow fever vaccination. Every receptor here comes from a man aged 18 to 29 who received the YFV17D yellow fever vaccine.

The table lists this clonotype with many counts. This chain links TRBV28 with TRBJ2-2, with 10 bases aligning to TRBD2. Germline CDR1 is MDHEN and CDR2 is SYDVKM. V shed 4 bases and J 1 base; nucleotides not matched to a gene: 6. The CDR3 is made up of 17 amino acids. CDR3 protein: CASSYLGLARNTGELFF. The CDR3 DNA reads as TGTGCCAGCAGTTATTTGGGACTAGCGAGGAACACCGGGGAGCTGTTTTTT.

This clonotype was detected ten times or more. The V gene is TRBV20-1, the J gene TRBJ2-4; 11 bases line up with TRBD1. CDR3 size: 12 residues. Losses at the gene ends were 6 bases for V and 8 bases for J; bases not matched to a gene: 3. Germline CDR1 and CDR2: DFQATT and SNEGSKA (reference sequence). The CDR3 nucleotides read TGCAGTGCAAGGGACAGGGGGGACATTCAGTACTTC. This codes for CSARDRGDIQYF.

This clonotype appeared a few times. CDR3 in amino acids: CASSLLAGDGETQYF. The DNA for the CDR3 is TGCGCCAGCAGCCTACTAGCGGGTGATGGAGAGACCCAGTACTTC. The J gene is TRBJ2-5, the V gene TRBV5-1; TRBD2 matches 9 bases. Germline CDR1 is SGHRS and CDR2 is YFSETQ. Germline trimming cut 4 bases from V and 4 bases from J; bases unmatched to any gene: 8. The length of the CDR3 is 15 residues.

The chain links TRBV23-1 to TRBJ1-5; no clear D. TRBV23-1 is sorted into the ORF group, with uncertain function. This CDR3 has 14 residues. V lost 7 bases and J 3 bases, leaving 13 bases between the germline ends. The CDR3 coding sequence is TGCGCCAGCAAGGGTCGGCAGTACAATCAGCCCCAGCATTTT. Protein: CASKGRQYNQPQHF.

This clonotype was recorded many times. This chain uses TRBV20-1 with TRBJ2-3, with D possibly matching TRBD2 (7 bases). V was trimmed by 1 base and J by 1 base, leaving 15 bases between them. The germline V gene encodes CDR1 DFQATT and CDR2 SNEGSKA (reference sequence). The CDR3 loop spans 16 amino acids. This CDR3 is CSARARGGFRTDTQYF. Here the CDR3 DNA reads TGCAGTGCTAGAGCGAGGGGGGGCTTTCGCACAGATACGCAGTATTTT.

Details on this clonotype: A much larger clone lies one base from this, so it may be a read error. The conserved final phenylalanine or tryptophan is absent from the CDR3, which likely points to a read error. The genes are TRBV20-1 and TRBJ2-2; 11 bases are shared with TRBD1. The CDR3 totals 13 residues. Germline V gene lookup returns CDR1 DFQATT and CDR2 SNEGSKA (reference sequence). V lost 4 bases to trimming and J lost 8 bases; unmatched junction nucleotides: 3. The CDR3 DNA reads as TGCAGTGCTACAGGGACAGGGGGTGGGGAGCTGTTTCTT. This gives the protein CSATGTGGGELFL.

This clonotype was recorded many times. The chain links TRBV20-1 to TRBJ2-1; 7 bases match TRBD2. The CDR3 is 13 amino acids. Germline V CDR1 and CDR2: DFQATT, SNEGSKA (reference sequence). The junction had 4 bases not matched to a gene; V was cut back by 4 bases and J by 4 bases. Here the CDR3 DNA reads TGCAGTGCTATGGGAGGGCTATACAATGAGCAGTTCTTC. It codes for CSAMGGLYNEQFF.

This clonotype was detected many times. This chain connects TRBV20-1 to TRBJ2-5; TRBD1 matches at 8 bases. CDR1 is DFQATT, CDR2 SNEGSKA, per germline (reference sequence). V was clipped by 5 bases and J by 5 bases; unmatched bases: 4. This CDR3 comprises 12 residues. CDR3 protein: CSAGQGSETQYF. The CDR3 coding sequence is TGCAGTGCTGGACAGGGTAGCGAGACCCAGTACTTC.

This clonotype was counted many times. The chain couples TRBV18 to TRBJ1-4, with D unclear. The V and J ends lost 4 bases and 0 bases respectively, with 3 bases between them. CDR1 is KGHSH and CDR2 is LQKENI in the germline V gene. The CDR3 is made up of 13 amino acids. DNA of the CDR3: TGTGCCAGCTCACTTGCAACTAATGAAAAACTGTTTTTT. Translated: CASSLATNEKLFF.

This clonotype was seen repeatedly, ten times or more. The chain links TRBV7-3 to TRBJ2-7; unclear D gene. This CDR3 is built from 11 residues. The germline V and J ends were trimmed by 8 bases and 5 bases, with 10 bases remaining between them. CDR1 SGHTA and CDR2 FQGTGA come from the germline V gene. In DNA, the CDR3 is TGTGCCAGCTTTTCCGCTGACGAGCAGTACTTC. Its protein is CASFSADEQYF.

The rearrangement links TRBV7-2 to TRBJ1-4, with D possibly being TRBD1 (6 bases). Trimming removed 1 base at V and 8 bases at J, with 14 bases between. CDR1 is SGHTA and CDR2 is FQGNSA in the germline V gene. The CDR3 covers 15 residues. The CDR3 DNA follows: TGTGCCAGCAGCTTAGTCAGGGGATCAGGCGAAAAACTGTTTTTT. It codes for CASSLVRGSGEKLFF.

This clonotype was seen at least ten times. DNA of the CDR3: TGTGCCAGCAGCCAAGAGTCGCAGGGGGCGAAAGATACGCAGTATTTT. Protein: CASSQESQGAKDTQYF. The chain links TRBV3-1 to TRBJ2-3; 8 bases match TRBD1. The V and J ends lost 0 bases and 5 bases, in that order; junction bases with no gene match: 7. From germline, CDR1 is LGHDT and CDR2 YNNKEL (reference sequence). The CDR3 covers 16 residues.

Many counts were recorded for this clonotype. The chain uses TRBV6-1 and TRBJ2-3; weak D call: TRBD1 (6 bases). The CDR3 is made up of 15 amino acids. Trimming removed 4 bases at V and 0 bases at J, with 11 bases between. The germline CDR1 and CDR2 sequences are MNHNS and SASEGT. Here the CDR3 reads CASSAQGFSTDTQYF. CDR3 nucleotide sequence: TGTGCCAGCAGTGCACAGGGTTTTAGCACAGATACGCAGTATTTT.

Of note for this clonotype: It may be a read error: a sequence one base away is much more abundant. This chain connects TRBV14 to TRBJ2-1, with TRBD1 as a possible D gene (6 bases). This CDR3 spans 14 amino acids. Per germline, CDR1 SGHDN and CDR2 FVKESK. This chain's CDR3 is CGSSQGSVVSEQFF. The CDR3 DNA sequence: TGTGGCAGCAGCCAGGGGAGTGTAGTCAGTGAGCAGTTCTTC.

At least ten counts were recorded for this clonotype. J is TRBJ2-5 and V is TRBV18; TRBD2 is a possible D gene (5 bases). With 0 bases removed from V and 5 bases from J, the gap between germline ends came to 13 bases. CDR1 is KGHSH, CDR2 LQKENI, per germline. The CDR3 length is 15 residues. CDR3 DNA: TGTGCCAGCTCACCACCGATGACGGGGATGGAGACCCAGTACTTC. Translation: CASSPPMTGMETQYF. The entire variable domain, with the rest obtained from reference TRBV18 and TRBJ2-5, is as follows: NAGVMQNPRHLVRRRGQEARLRCSPMKGHSHVYWYRQLPEEGLKFMVYLQKENIIDESGMPKERFSAEFPKEGPSILRIQQVVRGDSAAYFCASSPPMTGMETQYFGPGTRLLVL.

This clonotype was counted at least ten times. This chain links TRBV14 with TRBJ2-3; D is tentatively TRBD1 or TRBD2 (6 bases each). The V end lost 0 bases, the J end lost 4 bases, and 14 bases lay between the germline ends. CDR1 and CDR2 (germline): SGHDN, FVKESK. The CDR3 runs to 16 residues. The CDR3 DNA is TGTGCCAGCAGCCAAGATGGGGGGCGCAAGGCAGATACGCAGTATTTT. It yields the protein CASSQDGGRKADTQYF.

This clonotype was recorded at least ten times. This chain joins TRBV20-1 and TRBJ1-4, with TRBD1 as a possible D gene (5 bases). Germline loops: CDR1 DFQATT, CDR2 SNEGSKA (reference sequence). The CDR3 extends over 12 amino acids. V was shortened by 5 bases and J by 8 bases, with 12 bases between the two germline ends. The CDR3 spells CSAQRGWEKLFF. CDR3 in DNA: TGCAGTGCTCAAAGGGGTTGGGAAAAACTGTTTTTT.

This clonotype was recorded many times. This chain uses TRBV12-3 or TRBV12-4 with TRBJ2-5, with D unclear. The CDR3 consists of 13 residues. V gave up 2 bases and J gave up 4 bases, with 8 bases separating them. As DNA, the CDR3 is TGTGCCAGCAGTTTATTGGGTACAGAGACCCAGTACTTC. Protein sequence: CASSLLGTETQYF.

This clonotype was recorded many times. The V call is TRBV20-1, the J call TRBJ2-3, with D perhaps TRBD2 (6 bases). V shed 6 bases and J shed 1 base, with 14 bases lying between them. Germline V gene sequence: CDR1 DFQATT, CDR2 SNEGSKA (reference sequence). The CDR3 is 14 residues long. The CDR3 protein is CSARGWLRTDTQYF. The DNA of the CDR3 is TGCAGTGCCCGGGGGTGGCTCCGCACAGATACGCAGTATTTT.

This clonotype appeared many times. This chain connects TRBV5-5 to TRBJ2-6; D gene unclear. The CDR3 runs to 17 residues. Germline V gene data show CDR1 as SGHKS and CDR2 as YYEKEE (reference sequence). V was clipped by 0 bases and J by 4 bases, with 14 bases between them. This chain's CDR3 is CASSLVGSLHGANVLTF. The CDR3 DNA sequence: TGTGCCAGCAGCTTGGTCGGTTCCCTACACGGGGCCAACGTCCTGACTTTC. Full variable domain (remainder filled in from reference TRBV5-5 and TRBJ2-6): DAGVTQSPTHLIKTRGQQVTLRCSPISGHKSVSWYQQVLGQGPQFIFQYYEKEERGRGNFPDRFSARQFPNYSSELNVNALLLGDSALYLCASSLVGSLHGANVLTFGAGSRLTVL.

This clonotype appeared many times. The chain employs TRBV7-2 and TRBJ2-3; the D gene is possibly TRBD2 (5 bases). The CDR3 sequence is 12 residues long. CDR1 SGHTA and CDR2 FQGNSA come from the germline V gene. Trimming shortened V by 3 bases and J by 6 bases, and 7 bases separated the two germline ends. The CDR3 DNA is TGTGCCAGCAGCTTCTCGGGGGATACGCAGTATTTT. Protein: CASSFSGDTQYF. The full variable domain, its missing parts supplied by reference TRBV7-2 and TRBJ2-3, is GAGVSQSPSNKVTEKGKDVELRCDPISGHTALYWYRQSLGQGLEFLIYFQGNSAPDKSGLPSDRFSAERTGGSVSTLTIQRTQQEDSAVYLCASSFSGDTQYFGPGTRLTVL.

As to this clonotype: This could be a read error, since a much larger clone is one nucleotide away. The chain links TRBV29-1 to TRBJ1-2; a weak D match, TRBD1 (6 bases). Trimming shortened V by 3 bases and J by 6 bases, and 14 bases separated the two germline ends. There are 13 residues in the CDR3. Germline-derived CDR1 and CDR2 are SQVTM and ANQGSEA. In nucleotides, the CDR3 is TGCAGCGTTGACCTACAGGGCTGGAATGGCTACACCTTC. Translated: CSVDLQGWNGYTF.

This clonotype was seen only a few times. The J gene is TRBJ2-5, the V gene TRBV5-1, with D unclear. CDR3 size: 14 residues. The V gene lost 2 bases and the J gene lost 4 bases, with 12 bases spanning the gap. Germline V CDR1 and CDR2: SGHRS, YFSETQ. The CDR3: CASSFVGGVETQYF. The CDR3 DNA is TGCGCCAGCAGCTTTGTCGGTGGCGTAGAGACCCAGTACTTC.

This chain joins TRBV11-1 and TRBJ2-6, with TRBD1 identical over 12 bases. Germline loops: CDR1 SGHAT, CDR2 FQDESV (reference sequence). The CDR3 totals 18 residues. The V segment lost 1 base and the J segment 2 bases; nucleotides outside the gene matches: 3. CDR3 DNA: TGTGCCAGCAGCTTAGGGGACAGGGGGCTTACTGGGGCCAACGTCCTGACTTTC. Protein product: CASSLGDRGLTGANVLTF.

This clonotype has ten or more counts. This chain joins TRBV5-1 and TRBJ1-1; 7 bases are a match to TRBD1. The V gene's germline CDR1 is SGHRS and CDR2 YFSETQ. After removal of 0 bases from V and 1 base from J, the junction contained 6 bases not matched to a gene. CDR3 length: 16 amino acids. CDR3 in DNA: TGCGCCAGCAGCTTGGCTAGAACAGGGGCGAACACTGAAGCTTTCTTT. Protein: CASSLARTGANTEAFF.

By share of the sample, this clonotype is medium-sized (0.01 to 0.1%). The rearrangement uses TRBV4-3 and TRBJ2-1, with 12 bases identical to TRBD2. The trim removed 2 bases at V and 7 bases at J, leaving 3 bases unmatched. The CDR3 has 15 amino acids. CDR1 and CDR2 from the germline V gene are LGHNA and YSLEER. The chain's CDR3 is CASSQPSGGVNEQFF. The CDR3 DNA reads TGCGCCAGCAGCCAACCTAGCGGGGGGGTAAATGAGCAGTTCTTC.